This T cell receptor beta chain derives from a study of shared clonotypes between healthy human individuals (TCRdb year 2020). Turning to the overall study: Two women and a few men aged 18 to 49 years were included in the cohort. For each donor, CD4 naive and CD4 memory were each run on three plates, CD8 naive on two plates, and CD8 memory on one plate. To estimate repertoire size and how much clonotype sharing occurs between individuals, the study deeply sequenced the blood TCR repertoires of about 5 healthy adults. To increase sequencing depth and limit assay-specific biases, TCR repertoire library preparation and sequencing were carried out by different laboratories using diverse techniques. Between about 0.9 and 9 billion PBMCs per donor were obtained by leukapheresis.

The donors were healthy, HIV-negative adults who had no recently reported acute infections or vaccinations. Only Caucasian adults living in Nashville, Tennessee, USA were represented among the donors. CD4+ T cells were enriched through magnetic negative selection, after which naive cells were positively selected on CD45RA and the remaining negative fraction served as the memory subset. Blood was obtained by leukapheresis, after which PBMCs were separated by Ficoll-Histopaque density gradient centrifugation and cryopreserved in liquid nitrogen vapor phase. Purity and quantity of every magnetically sorted T cell population were checked by analytical flow cytometry. From each sorted fraction, genomic DNA was isolated and quantified by UV absorbance on a Nanodrop 2000c. In the case of this clone: Its antigen has not been determined. No base-level quality is on record; no much larger clone is a single base apart.

Results the study describes overall, beyond this receptor: Even with the large sequencing depth, rarefaction of the sorted-subset datasets indicated that sequencing was incomplete. The genetic and exposure-history diversity represented was limited by the small number of donors. About 5% of naive CD4, 3.5% of naive CD8, approximately 2% of memory CD4, and approximately 0.39% of memory CD8 clonotypes were shared across several donors. Clonotypes shared by all four sorted-subset donors showed higher generation probabilities than non-shared clonotypes. Larger estimated clonotype richness was generally found for naive subsets than for memory subsets. Pairwise subsampling indicated that sequencing depth was expected to affect the degree of clonotype sharing among donors. Sampling was limited to blood, and TCR repertoires in tissue likely differ from TCR repertoires in blood.

Using the deep immunoSEQ assay, TCR CDR3 regions were amplified from genomic DNA by multiplex PCR. Extracted genomic DNA from each cell subset was spread evenly across all wells of several immunoSEQ 96-well plates, with each plate serving as a replicate. For sorted subsets, about 200 ng genomic DNA, equal to 30,000 or so T cell genomes, was loaded into each replicate PCR. The purified libraries were quantified using a Qubit 3.0 fluorometer, sized with a Bioanalyzer 2100, and then quantified again using the KAPA Library Quantification kit. Each immunoSEQ 96-well plate was sequenced on its own single-read 150-cycle Illumina NextSeq 550 flow cell. Under the source paper's analysis protocol: The immunoSEQ output contained only junctional sequences without quality scores, so filtering could not match that applied to full-length reads. To assign V/J genes and CDR3, sequences were annotated against IMGT germline references using PyIR, a Python wrapper for IgBLAST v1.9. Reads were filtered out if the reads had weak V/J assignments (E-value above 1e-6), no CDR3, stop codons, out-of-frame junctions, or ambiguous translated residues. V3J clonotypes were defined as sequences sharing an identical inferred V gene, J gene, and CDR3 amino acid sequence. Percentage overlap between repertoires was calculated by dividing the number of shared unique clonotypes by the size of the smaller repertoire. Richness of each repertoire was evaluated using RTK rarefaction, the Chao1 estimator, and Recon v2.1 estimates of unobserved clonotypes. OLGA was used to compute generation probabilities for all TCRbeta clonotypes that the gDNA method yielded from a handful of donors. The immuneACCESS repertoire file appears here via TCRdb, limited to in-frame rearrangements. These files lack a portion of the clones; in checked studies, under half of the deficit traces to unresolved V genes, and the cause of the others is not known. The V and J calls and clone size were taken over from that table, and D and trimming were inferred from the DNA. The sample table contains over 2 million clones; only one count was recorded for 90% to 95% of them. The ten largest clonotypes hold approximately 0.13% of the sample.

This TCR derives from a man younger than 35 in good health. The sequencing input was naive CD4+ T cells sorted from blood. The cell subset or site label, as the study defines it: CD45RA+ positively selected.

DNA sequence: TGTGCCAGCAGCTCTGCGGCACAAACTTCACCCCTCCACTTT. Protein translation: CASSSAAQTSPLHF. The sequence is built from TRBV5-6 and TRBJ1-6; no D gene is confidently identified. As encoded in the germline V gene, CDR1 is SGHDT while CDR2 is YYEEEE. The V end loses 3 bases and the J end loses 9 bases, and a stretch of 13 bases separates them. The CDR3 goes from the cysteine to the phenylalanine over 14 residues. The entry retains the CDR3 DNA only, 42 bases that are in frame from base 1.